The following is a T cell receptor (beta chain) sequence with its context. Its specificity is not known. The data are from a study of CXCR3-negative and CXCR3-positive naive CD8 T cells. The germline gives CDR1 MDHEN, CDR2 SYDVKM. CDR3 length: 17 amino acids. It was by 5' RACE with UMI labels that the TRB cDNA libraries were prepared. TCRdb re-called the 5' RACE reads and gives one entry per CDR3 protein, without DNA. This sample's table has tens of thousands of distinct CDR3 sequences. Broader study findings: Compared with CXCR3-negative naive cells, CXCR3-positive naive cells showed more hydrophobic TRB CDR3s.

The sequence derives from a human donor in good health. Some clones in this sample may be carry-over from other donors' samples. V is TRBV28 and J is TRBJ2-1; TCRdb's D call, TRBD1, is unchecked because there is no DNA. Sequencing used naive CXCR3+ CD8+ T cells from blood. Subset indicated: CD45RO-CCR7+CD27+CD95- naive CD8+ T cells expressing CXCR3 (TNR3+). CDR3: CASSLSDRVSLVNEQFF.